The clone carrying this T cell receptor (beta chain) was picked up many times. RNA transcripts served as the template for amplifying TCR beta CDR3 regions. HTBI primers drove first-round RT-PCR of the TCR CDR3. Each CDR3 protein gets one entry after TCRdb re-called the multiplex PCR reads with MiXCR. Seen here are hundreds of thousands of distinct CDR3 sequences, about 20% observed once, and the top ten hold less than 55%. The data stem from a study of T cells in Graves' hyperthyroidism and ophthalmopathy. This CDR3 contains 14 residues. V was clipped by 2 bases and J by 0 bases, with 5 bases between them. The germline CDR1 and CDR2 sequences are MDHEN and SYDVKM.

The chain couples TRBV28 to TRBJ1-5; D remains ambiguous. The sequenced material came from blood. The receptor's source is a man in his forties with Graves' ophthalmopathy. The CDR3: CASSLRASNQPQHF. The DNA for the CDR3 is TGTGCCAGCAGTTTAAGGGCTAGCAATCAGCCCCAGCATTTT.